The 22 T cell receptor beta chains presented below share a single source sample, sequenced in a study of blood T cell repertoires in COVID-19. Method: immunoSEQ multiplex PCR; TCRdb's copy keeps in-frame clones and lacks some. This table holds just over 250,000 clones, around 90% found once. The source material was peripheral blood. The origin of the receptors is a woman in her seventies with COVID-19, enrolled during active disease.

This rearrangement joins TRBV7-5 to TRBJ1-3. TRBV7-5 is a pseudogene. There are 17 residues in the CDR3. Here the CDR3 DNA reads TGTGCCAGAAGCTTAGTCCCGGGGGGACACTCTGGAAACACCATATATTTT. Translation: CARSLVPGGHSGNTIYF.

J is TRBJ1-4 and V is TRBV6-5; D not certain. Between the trimmed V and J ends, which lost 3 bases and 4 bases, there was a span of 9 bases. CDR1 and CDR2 (germline): MNHEY, SVGAGI. This CDR3 has 14 residues. As DNA, the CDR3 is TGTGCCAGCAGTTATTCCTCCTATAATGAAAAACTGTTTTTT. Its protein is CASSYSSYNEKLFF.

The V and J genes are TRBV5-1 and TRBJ2-7, with a tentative D call TRBD2 (5 bases). Per the germline V gene, CDR1 is SGHRS and CDR2 is YFSETQ. The germline V and J ends were trimmed by 6 bases and 0 bases, with 10 bases remaining between them. The CDR3 length is 13 residues. The CDR3 sequence is CASTEESSYEQYF. CDR3 DNA sequence: TGCGCCAGCACGGAGGAAAGCTCCTACGAGCAGTACTTC.

The chain recombines TRBV11-2 with TRBJ1-3; D remains ambiguous. Trimming cost V 5 bases and J 2 bases, with 10 bases left between them. CDR1 and CDR2 from the germline V gene are SGHAT and FQNNGV. The CDR3 length is 14 residues. CDR3 nucleotides: TGTGCCAGCAGCCCCATAGTAACTGGAAACACCATATATTTT. The encoded protein is CASSPIVTGNTIYF.

This chain joins TRBV27 and TRBJ2-3; D is uncertain. Trimming cost V 2 bases and J 6 bases, with 3 bases left between them. Germline V gene data show CDR1 as MNHEY and CDR2 as SMNVEV (reference sequence). The CDR3 loop spans 11 amino acids. The CDR3 region has the DNA TGTGCCAGCAGTTTACGGGATACGCAGTATTTT. This codes for CASSLRDTQYF.

The chain has TRBV11-1 and TRBJ1-1; D remains unclear. The germline V gene encodes CDR1 SGHAT and CDR2 FQDESV (reference sequence). Trimming pared 5 bases from V and 7 bases from J, leaving 8 bases between. CDR3 length equals 11 residues. The CDR3 spells CASSLRGEAFF. CDR3 bases: TGTGCCAGCAGCCTACGAGGTGAAGCTTTCTTT.

The chain couples TRBV12-5 to TRBJ2-5; 8 bases fit TRBD2. With 9 bases clipped from V and 2 bases from J, the junction kept 8 bases outside the gene matches. The CDR3 extends over 14 amino acids. Germline V gene data show CDR1 as LGHNT and CDR2 as FRNRAP. CDR3: CASLSGGGQETQYF. CDR3 coding DNA: TGTGCTAGCCTCTCGGGAGGGGGGCAAGAGACCCAGTACTTC.

The chain joins TRBV7-9 to TRBJ2-1; 12 positions match TRBD1. The J segment lost 2 bases and the V segment lost 5 bases, leaving 4 bases of the junction unmatched. Germline CDR1 and CDR2: SEHNR and FQNEAQ (reference sequence). The CDR3 contains 16 residues. The CDR3: CASSPGTGGAYNEQFF. CDR3 DNA: TGTGCCAGCAGCCCCGGGACAGGGGGCGCCTACAATGAGCAGTTCTTC.

There are a few counts of this clone. The chain couples TRBV11-2 to TRBJ2-7, with TRBD2 as a possible D gene (6 bases). The V end lost 7 bases, the J end lost 2 bases, and 15 bases lay between the germline ends. This CDR3 spans 14 amino acids. From germline, CDR1 is SGHAT and CDR2 FQNNGV. CDR3 region: CASTPGTYTYEQYF. In DNA form, the CDR3 reads TGTGCCAGCACCCCGGGGACTTATACCTACGAGCAGTACTTC.

This clone was seen only a few times. Other DNA sequences within the sample encode an identical CDR3. V is TRBV2 and J is TRBJ1-5, with unresolved D. The CDR3 is 13 residues long. Looked up from germline, CDR1 is SNHLY and CDR2 is FYNNEI. Trimming took off 7 bases at V and 0 bases at J, with 7 bases between the two ends. The chain's CDR3 is CASKRDSNQPQHF. The DNA for the CDR3 is TGTGCCAGCAAGCGCGATAGCAATCAGCCCCAGCATTTT.

V gene TRBV7-8 combines with J gene TRBJ2-3; D unresolved. From germline, CDR1 is SGHVS and CDR2 FQNEAQ. Trimming took 1 base from V and 3 from J, leaving 5 bases between them. The CDR3 consists of 13 residues. The CDR3 loop is CASSLVSTDTQYF. The CDR3 nucleotides read TGTGCCAGCAGCTTAGTCAGTACAGATACGCAGTATTTT.

The chain is built from TRBV27 and TRBJ2-2, with D unclear. CDR3 length: 14 residues. V lost 3 bases to trimming and J lost 2 bases, with 7 bases between them. Germline assignment: CDR1 MNHEY and CDR2 SMNVEV (reference sequence). The CDR3 sequence: CASSFWQNTGELFF. The DNA for the CDR3 is TGTGCCAGCAGTTTTTGGCAAAACACCGGGGAGCTGTTTTTT.

V usage is TRBV6-5 and J usage is TRBJ2-2; D not certain. The CDR3 is 13 residues long. Germline lookup yields CDR1 MNHEY and CDR2 SVGAGI. V dropped 8 bases and J dropped 5 bases, with 12 bases sitting between them. CDR3 coding DNA: TGTGCCAGCCAGGCCTCTCGGACCGGGGAGCTGTTTTTT. Its translation: CASQASRTGELFF.

This chain links TRBV18 with TRBJ2-1; TRBD2 agrees at 8 bases. Germline lookup yields CDR1 KGHSH and CDR2 LQKENI. V was pared by 4 bases and J by 5 bases, with 10 bases of the junction left unmatched. The CDR3 is 16 residues long. The CDR3 DNA reads as TGTGCCAGCTCACTTCAGAGCGGGAGCTTCGACAATGAGCAGTTCTTC. Translating it yields CASSLQSGSFDNEQFF.

This chain connects TRBV6-1 to TRBJ2-1; 10 nucleotides line up with TRBD1. Germline CDR1 MNHNS, CDR2 SASEGT. This CDR3 region has 16 residues. J was trimmed by 3 bases and V by 1 base; bases with no gene match: 3. CDR3 amino acids: CASSEGWDRGYNEQFF. The DNA of the CDR3 is TGTGCCAGCAGTGAAGGGTGGGACAGGGGCTACAATGAGCAGTTCTTC.

CDR3 sequence: CASSIGGGGELFF. CDR3 in DNA: TGTGCCAGTAGTATTGGAGGTGGCGGGGAGCTGTTTTTT. The chain combines TRBV19 with TRBJ2-2; the D gene is possibly TRBD2 (5 bases). CDR1 is LNHDA, CDR2 SQIVND, per germline (reference sequence). Trimming pared 3 bases from V and 7 bases from J, leaving 9 bases between. The CDR3 spans 13 residues.

About this clone itself: One end of the junction varies from germline; a read error may be responsible. The chain combines TRBV18 with TRBJ2-7; 8 nucleotides agree with TRBD1. There are 12 residues in the CDR3. Germline assignment: CDR1 KGHSH and CDR2 LQKENI. In DNA, the CDR3 is TGTGCCAGCTCGCCACAGGGGGACGAGCAGTACTTC. This encodes CASSPQGDEQYF.

This clone has only a few counts. The chain employs TRBV19 and TRBJ1-2; weak D call: TRBD1 (5 bases). The CDR3 extends over 12 amino acids. Deletions cut 6 bases from V and 8 bases from J, with 13 bases between. Germline assignment: CDR1 LNHDA and CDR2 SQIVND (reference sequence). The CDR3 nucleotides are TGTGCCAGTAGCCCCAGGGATGTCGGCTACACCTTC. Amino acid sequence: CASSPRDVGYTF.

The genes are TRBV7-3 and TRBJ2-3; no definite D call. Between the trimmed V and J ends, which lost 5 bases and 5 bases, there was a span of 14 bases. In germline, CDR1 is SGHTA, CDR2 FQGTGA. CDR3 length equals 14 residues. Written as DNA, the CDR3 is TGTGCCAGCAGCGCCTTCCTGAGAAGAGATACGCAGTATTTT. It codes for CASSAFLRRDTQYF.

The chain employs TRBV2 and TRBJ1-1; D is unresolved. Germline V gene data show CDR1 as SNHLY and CDR2 as FYNNEI. The CDR3 sequence is 11 residues long. Trimming shortened V by 4 bases and J by 10 bases, and 10 bases separated the two germline ends. Here the CDR3 reads CASSVEAAAFF. CDR3 bases: TGTGCCAGCAGTGTGGAGGCGGCAGCTTTCTTT.

The V gene is TRBV9, the J gene TRBJ1-4, with 8 bases that match TRBD1. The CDR3 totals 13 residues. Trimming cost V 5 bases and J 5 bases; bases outside gene matches: 2. CDR1 is SGDLS, CDR2 YYNGEE, per germline. The CDR3 protein is CASRTGANEKLFF. In DNA form, the CDR3 reads TGTGCCAGCAGGACAGGGGCAAATGAAAAACTGTTTTTT.

Only a few counts were recorded for this clone. J is TRBJ1-6 and V is TRBV19; 11 nucleotides match TRBD1. From germline, CDR1 is LNHDA and CDR2 SQIVND (reference sequence). This CDR3 has 16 residues. Trimming cost V 4 bases and J 7 bases; bases outside gene matches: 6. In DNA, the CDR3 is TGTGCCAGTAGTACAACCGGGACAGGGGGGAATTCACCCCTCCACTTT. Its protein product is CASSTTGTGGNSPLHF.